The 8 T cell receptor beta chains below all came from one sample that was sequenced in a study of T cell repertoires in cytomegalovirus infection. Via MiXCR, TCRdb re-called the reads, giving one row per CDR3 protein. The table lists over 200,000 distinct CDR3 sequences, around 13% of them singletons. Sample: PBMCs. These receptors were obtained from a human donor in good health (CMV status not recorded). Some clones in this sample may be carry-over from other donors' samples.

This rearrangement joins TRBV3-1 to TRBJ1-3; D is uncertain. The CDR3 has 15 amino acids. V lost 1 base, J lost 2 bases, and 9 bases lay in between. The germline gives CDR1 LGHDT, CDR2 YNNKEL (reference sequence). The DNA of the CDR3 is TGTGCCAGCAGCCAAGGTCGGATCCCTGGAAACACCATATATTTT. Translating gives CASSQGRIPGNTIYF.

This clonotype was picked up many times. This rearrangement joins TRBV7-9 to TRBJ1-1, with D maybe TRBD1 (5 bases). Trimming left V 6 bases short and J 3 bases short, with 17 bases between. The CDR3 spans 15 residues. Germline loops: CDR1 SEHNR, CDR2 FQNEAQ (reference sequence). This CDR3 reads CASRGDSGLHTEAFF. The CDR3 DNA sequence: TGTGCCAGCAGGGGAGACTCAGGGCTTCACACTGAAGCTTTCTTT.

This clonotype has a handful of counts. This chain uses TRBV6-6 with TRBJ1-3; the match to TRBD1 covers 7 bases. Trimming cost V 6 bases and J 5 bases; bases outside gene matches: 7. The CDR3 has 14 amino acids. Germline-derived CDR1 and CDR2 are MNHNY and SVGAGI (reference sequence). In DNA, the CDR3 is TGTGCCAGCAGAGGAAAGGACAGGAGAAACACCATATATTTT. As protein: CASRGKDRRNTIYF.

The chain has TRBV20-1 and TRBJ2-1; D may be TRBD2 (6 bases). Trimming pared 3 bases from V and 3 bases from J, leaving 15 bases between. This CDR3 comprises 15 residues. From germline, CDR1 is DFQATT and CDR2 SNEGSKA (reference sequence). The CDR3 DNA is TGCAGTGCTAGGTTGGGGAGGAGGGGCTACAATGAGCAGTTCTTC. It translates to CSARLGRRGYNEQFF.

This clonotype was seen a handful of times. The gene calls are TRBV7-2 and TRBJ2-2; TRBD2 matches 12 bases. Germline assignment: CDR1 SGHTA and CDR2 FQGNSA. CDR3 size: 16 residues. Unmatched junction bases numbered 7, after V lost 6 bases and J lost 5 bases. CDR3 in DNA: TGTGCCAGCAGGTTACAACTAGCGGGAGGAACCGGGGAGCTGTTTTTT. Translating gives CASRLQLAGGTGELFF.

At least ten counts were recorded for this clonotype. The genes are TRBV28 and TRBJ2-2; D gene ambiguous. The germline V and J ends were trimmed by 1 base and 1 base, with 7 bases remaining between them. Germline loops: CDR1 MDHEN, CDR2 SYDVKM. The CDR3 is 15 residues long. The CDR3 nucleotides read TGTGCCAGCAGTTTATCAGCCTTGAACACCGGGGAGCTGTTTTTT. Its protein product is CASSLSALNTGELFF.

In its sample, this clonotype was seen a few times. The chain recombines TRBV6-2 or TRBV6-3 with TRBJ2-7; 7 bases are shared with TRBD2. Germline assignment: CDR1 MNHEY and CDR2 SVGEGT. This CDR3 spans 17 amino acids. V was pared by 6 bases and J by 5 bases, with 19 bases of the junction left unmatched. The DNA of the CDR3 is TGTGCCAGCAGCCCAGTAGGTAGAAGCGGGGAGTCCCACGAGCAGTACTTC. Translated, it gives CASSPVGRSGESHEQYF.

The CDR3 spells CSVEPRTGGEQFF. In DNA, the CDR3 is TGCAGCGTTGAACCACGGACAGGGGGTGAGCAGTTCTTC. The chain has TRBV29-1 and TRBJ2-1; 10 bases line up with TRBD1. The CDR3 is made up of 13 amino acids. V lost 2 bases and J lost 9; bases outside the gene matches: 4. The germline V gene encodes CDR1 SQVTM and CDR2 ANQGSEA.